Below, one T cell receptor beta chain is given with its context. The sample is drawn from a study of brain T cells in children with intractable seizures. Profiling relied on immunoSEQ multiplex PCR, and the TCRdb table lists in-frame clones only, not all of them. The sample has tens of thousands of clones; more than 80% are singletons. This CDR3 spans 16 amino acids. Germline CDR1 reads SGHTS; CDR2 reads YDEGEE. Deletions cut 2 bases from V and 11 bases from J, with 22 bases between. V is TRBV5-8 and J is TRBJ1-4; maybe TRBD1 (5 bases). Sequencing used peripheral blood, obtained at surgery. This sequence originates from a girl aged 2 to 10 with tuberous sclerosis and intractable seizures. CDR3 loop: CASSLRQPSRGEKLFF. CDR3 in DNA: TGTGCCAGCAGCTTAAGACAGCCCTCCCGGGGTGAGAAACTGTTTTTT.